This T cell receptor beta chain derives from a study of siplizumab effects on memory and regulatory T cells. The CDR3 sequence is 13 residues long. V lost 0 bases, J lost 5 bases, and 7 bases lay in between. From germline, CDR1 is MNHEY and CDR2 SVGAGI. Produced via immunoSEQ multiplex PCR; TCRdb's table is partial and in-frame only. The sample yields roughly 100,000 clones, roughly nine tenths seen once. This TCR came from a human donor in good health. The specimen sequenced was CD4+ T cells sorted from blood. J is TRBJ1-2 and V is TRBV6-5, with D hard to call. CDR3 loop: CASSYSRGYGYTF. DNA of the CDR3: TGTGCCAGCAGTTACTCGAGAGGGTATGGCTACACCTTC.